Shown below are 26 T cell receptor beta chains from a single sample sequenced in a study of control samples from healthy donors and cancer patients. This table comes from immunoSEQ multiplex PCR, and its TCRdb copy is limited to in-frame clones, with some not included. The table has fewer than 120,000 clones, approximately 88% seen once. Sequencing was carried out using PBMCs. These receptors were obtained from a woman aged 60-75 years with lung cancer.

This chain connects TRBV7-8 to TRBJ1-6; possibly TRBD1 for D (6 bases). Germline V gene lookup returns CDR1 SGHVS and CDR2 FQNEAQ. The CDR3 sequence is 16 residues long. V lost 1 base and J 5 bases, leaving 12 bases between the germline ends. The CDR3 here is CASSLEHTGNNSPLHF. CDR3 bases: TGTGCCAGCAGCTTAGAACATACAGGGAATAATTCACCCCTCCACTTT. Full variable domain (remainder filled in from reference TRBV7-8 and TRBJ1-6): GAGVSQSPRYKVAKRGQDVALRCDPISGHVSLFWYQQALGQGPEFLTYFQNEAQLDKSGLPSDRFFAERPEGSVSTLKIQRTQQEDSAVYLCASSLEHTGNNSPLHFGNGTRLTVT.

The J gene is TRBJ1-1, the V gene TRBV6-5; TRBD1 aligns across 8 bases. The V gene end was trimmed by 10 bases and the J gene end by 0 bases; junction bases not matched to a gene: 7. The CDR3 sequence is 14 residues long. Germline CDR1 MNHEY, CDR2 SVGAGI. The chain's CDR3 is CATHRGVMNTEAFF. CDR3 nucleotides: TGTGCCACTCACAGGGGGGTAATGAACACTGAAGCTTTCTTT.

The chain links TRBV30 to TRBJ1-4; the D is unclear. In germline, CDR1 is GTSNPN, CDR2 SVGIG (reference sequence). The CDR3 contains 12 residues. V shed 3 bases and J shed 4 bases, with 6 bases lying between them. DNA for the CDR3: TGTGCCTGGAGCGCCGTTAATGAAAAACTGTTTTTT. Translating gives CAWSAVNEKLFF.

The V call is TRBV6-6, the J call TRBJ1-2; D uncertain. There are 14 residues in the CDR3. Trimming removed 7 bases from V and 6 bases from J, with 18 bases in between. Germline CDR1 reads MNHNY; CDR2 reads SVGAGI (reference sequence). The CDR3 region is CASTQAGGNHGYTF. The CDR3 coding sequence is TGTGCCAGCACCCAAGCGGGAGGGAATCATGGCTACACCTTC.

The V gene is TRBV19, the J gene TRBJ1-4, with D unresolved. The germline CDR1 and CDR2 sequences are LNHDA and SQIVND (reference sequence). V was shortened by 0 bases and J by 1 base, with 15 bases between the two germline ends. The CDR3 sequence is 18 residues long. For the CDR3, the DNA is TGTGCCAGTAGTATAGATCTTAGCCTTTTGAGAACTAATGAAAAACTGTTTTTT. This translates into CASSIDLSLLRTNEKLFF. Combining the CDR3 with reference TRBV19 and TRBJ1-4 gives the whole variable domain DGGITQSPKYLFRKEGQNVTLSCEQNLNHDAMYWYRQDPGQGLRLIYYSQIVNDFQKGDIAEGYSVSREKKESFPLTVTSAQKNPTAFYLCASSIDLSLLRTNEKLFFGSGTQLSVL.

This clone was seen more than once but under ten times. The chain recombines TRBV29-1 with TRBJ1-2; D is ambiguous. CDR1 and CDR2 (germline): SQVTM, ANQGSEA. V dropped 1 base and J dropped 2 bases, with 2 bases sitting between them. CDR3 size: 11 residues. The CDR3 nucleotides read TGCAGCGTTGAAGGAAACTATGGCTACACCTTC. It codes for CSVEGNYGYTF.

The chain is built from TRBV28 and TRBJ1-1; D is unresolved. V was clipped by 10 bases and J by 5 bases, with 20 bases between them. Germline loops: CDR1 MDHEN, CDR2 SYDVKM. This CDR3 comprises 14 residues. The chain's CDR3 is CATAAGPSRTEAFF. The CDR3 DNA is TGTGCCACCGCCGCGGGCCCTAGTCGAACTGAAGCTTTCTTT.

The rearrangement joins TRBV7-2 to TRBJ2-5; no clear D gene. V was clipped by 3 bases and J by 2 bases, with 7 bases between them. The CDR3 has 13 amino acids. Germline CDR1 and CDR2: SGHTA and FQGNSA. The CDR3 is CASSLGTQETQYF. In DNA form, the CDR3 reads TGTGCCAGCAGCTTGGGAACTCAAGAGACCCAGTACTTC.

The rearrangement uses TRBV30 and TRBJ1-2; 9 bases align to TRBD1. The trim removed 5 bases at V and 6 bases at J, leaving 7 bases unmatched. CDR1 is GTSNPN and CDR2 is SVGIG in the germline V gene (reference sequence). CDR3 length equals 13 residues. The CDR3 loop is CAWESWTGDGYTF. DNA for the CDR3: TGTGCCTGGGAGTCCTGGACAGGGGATGGCTACACCTTC.

This clone was detected once. The CDR3, as DNA: TGCGCCAGCAGCTCAGGGGCTAACGAAGACAATGAGCAGTTCTTC. It translates to CASSSGANEDNEQFF. This chain joins TRBV5-1 and TRBJ2-1; D possibly corresponds to TRBD1 (6 bases). Germline CDR1 SGHRS, CDR2 YFSETQ. Between the trimmed V and J ends, which lost 3 bases and 5 bases, there was a span of 15 bases. The CDR3 length is 15 residues.

This clone was picked up one time. The chain links TRBV4-2 to TRBJ2-7, with TRBD1 matching over 9 bases. The CDR3 contains 15 residues. V trimming: 1 base; J trimming: 3 bases; junction bases outside the gene matches: 4. Germline V gene lookup returns CDR1 LGHNA and CDR2 YNFKEQ. The CDR3 DNA reads TGTGCCAGCAGCCAAGGGGGACAGGGTAACTACGAGCAGTACTTC. Residues: CASSQGGQGNYEQYF.

This clone was observed once. The chain uses TRBV28 and TRBJ1-5, with D perhaps matching TRBD1 (6 bases). The germline V gene has CDR1 MDHEN and CDR2 SYDVKM. CDR3 length: 12 residues. The V end was cut by 6 bases, the J end by 9 bases, with 12 bases between. CDR3 protein: CASSNRDGPQHF. DNA for the CDR3: TGTGCCAGCAGCAACAGGGACGGGCCCCAGCATTTT. The variable domain in full, with the rest retrieved from reference TRBV28 and TRBJ1-5, is DVKVTQSSRYLVKRTGEKVFLECVQDMDHENMFWYRQDPGLGLRLIYFSYDVKMKEKGDIPEGYSVSREKKERFSLILESASTNQTSMYLCASSNRDGPQHFGDGTRLSIL.

The rearrangement links TRBV30 to TRBJ2-5, with D unresolved. V gave up 4 bases and J gave up 5 bases, with 20 bases separating them. Germline values: CDR1 GTSNPN, CDR2 SVGIG (reference sequence). The CDR3 contains 15 residues. CDR3 DNA sequence: TGTGCCTGGACCGCCGGCTTCGGGTTTGGGGAGACCCAGTACTTC. This sequence encodes CAWTAGFGFGETQYF.

The V gene is TRBV6-5, the J gene TRBJ1-2; D is ambiguous. The CDR3 spans 15 residues. Looked up from germline, CDR1 is MNHEY and CDR2 is SVGAGI. The ends were cut back, 0 bases at V and 2 bases at J, with 10 bases in the middle. The CDR3 DNA follows: TGTGCCAGCAGTTACTCGTACGGAGAAAACTATGGCTACACCTTC. Protein product: CASSYSYGENYGYTF.

The chain employs TRBV24-1 and TRBJ2-4, with 9 bases fitting TRBD1. Germline V gene lookup returns CDR1 KGHDR and CDR2 SFDVKD. This CDR3 region has 16 residues. V was clipped by 4 bases and J by 2 bases; unmatched bases: 5. CDR3 region: CATSDTGTGTKNIQYF. CDR3 sequence (DNA): TGTGCCACCAGTGACACCGGGACAGGGACCAAAAACATTCAGTACTTC.

The chain links TRBV4-2 to TRBJ1-2; D perhaps matches TRBD1 (5 bases). Germline CDR1 and CDR2: LGHNA and YNFKEQ. The CDR3 loop spans 16 amino acids. V dropped 0 bases and J dropped 6 bases, with 17 bases sitting between them. CDR3 protein: CASSQDAARGRDGYTF. In DNA form, the CDR3 reads TGTGCCAGCAGCCAAGATGCGGCGAGGGGCAGGGATGGCTACACCTTC.

The chain carries TRBV5-1 and TRBJ2-3; 11 bases align to TRBD2. Germline CDR1 reads SGHRS; CDR2 reads YFSETQ. V trimming: 4 bases; J trimming: 0 bases; junction bases outside the gene matches: 4. This CDR3 is built from 16 residues. CDR3 protein: CASSGGTSGSTDTQYF. In DNA, the CDR3 is TGCGCCAGCAGCGGGGGGACTAGCGGTAGCACAGATACGCAGTATTTT.

This clone appeared a few times. DNA for the CDR3: TGTGCCAGCTCATTAGACAGGGATTATGGCTACACCTTC. Translated, it gives CASSLDRDYGYTF. The rearrangement links TRBV18 to TRBJ1-2; 7 bases fit TRBD1. This CDR3 is built from 13 residues. The V gene's germline CDR1 is KGHSH and CDR2 LQKENI. Losses at the gene ends were 5 bases for V and 5 bases for J; bases not matched to a gene: 5. The entire variable domain, with the rest obtained from reference TRBV18 and TRBJ1-2, is as follows: NAGVMQNPRHLVRRRGQEARLRCSPMKGHSHVYWYRQLPEEGLKFMVYLQKENIIDESGMPKERFSAEFPKEGPSILRIQQVVRGDSAAYFCASSLDRDYGYTFGSGTRLTVV.

The chain employs TRBV28 and TRBJ2-5; 9 bases match TRBD2. CDR3 length: 15 residues. Trimming took 3 bases from V and 1 from J; bases not matched to a gene: 3. Germline CDR1 and CDR2: MDHEN and SYDVKM. CDR3 nucleotide sequence: TGTGCCAGCAGTTTGGCTAGCGGGACCCAAGAGACCCAGTACTTC. Protein product: CASSLASGTQETQYF. The whole variable domain, filled in from reference TRBV28 and TRBJ2-5, reads DVKVTQSSRYLVKRTGEKVFLECVQDMDHENMFWYRQDPGLGLRLIYFSYDVKMKEKGDIPEGYSVSREKKERFSLILESASTNQTSMYLCASSLASGTQETQYFGPGTRLLVL.

This clone was counted only a few times. The rearrangement uses TRBV7-9 and TRBJ2-1, with 8 bases that match TRBD2. The CDR3 covers 17 residues. Trimming at V came to 5 bases and at J to 0 bases, leaving 9 bases not matched to a gene. Germline V CDR1 and CDR2: SEHNR, FQNEAQ (reference sequence). The DNA of the CDR3 is TGTGCCAGCAGCCCCGGTCCCGGGAGGGCCTCCTACAATGAGCAGTTCTTC. Protein sequence: CASSPGPGRASYNEQFF.

V is TRBV19 and J is TRBJ2-2, with 7 nucleotides matching TRBD2. The V gene's germline CDR1 is LNHDA and CDR2 SQIVND (reference sequence). CDR3 size: 16 residues. With 4 bases clipped from V and 5 bases from J, the junction kept 10 bases outside the gene matches. CDR3 sequence (DNA): TGTGCCAGTAGTACCGGACTAGGAGTAGGTACCGGGGAGCTGTTTTTT. It codes for CASSTGLGVGTGELFF.

The CDR3: CAWSVGGTAFNQPQHF. The CDR3 nucleotides are TGTGCCTGGAGTGTCGGAGGGACAGCCTTCAATCAGCCCCAGCATTTT. This sequence joins TRBV30 and TRBJ1-5; 7 bases are a match to TRBD1. V trimming: 0 bases; J trimming: 3 bases; junction bases outside the gene matches: 8. The germline gives CDR1 GTSNPN, CDR2 SVGIG (reference sequence). The CDR3 contains 16 residues.

The J gene is TRBJ1-4, the V gene TRBV5-6; 8 nucleotides align to TRBD1. The V gene's germline CDR1 is SGHDT and CDR2 YYEEEE. The CDR3 is 14 residues long. The V gene end was trimmed by 3 bases and the J gene end by 10 bases; junction bases not matched to a gene: 8. The CDR3 DNA sequence: TGTGCCAGCAGCTCCCGGGACAGGTCTAGAAAACTGTTTTTT. It specifies CASSSRDRSRKLFF.

This chain uses TRBV3-1 (or the pseudogene TRBV3-2) with TRBJ2-3, with a tentative D call TRBD2 (5 bases). Per germline, CDR1 LGHDT and CDR2 YNNKEL (reference sequence). The germline V and J ends were trimmed by 4 bases and 1 base, with 15 bases remaining between them. The CDR3 consists of 16 residues. The CDR3 bases are TGTGCCAGCAGCCCGCATGAGGGCTTGGGCACAGATACGCAGTATTTT. Translated, it gives CASSPHEGLGTDTQYF.

The gene calls are TRBV14 and TRBJ2-1, with D uncertain. The germline gives CDR1 SGHDN, CDR2 FVKESK. The germline V and J ends were trimmed by 0 bases and 3 bases, with 6 bases remaining between them. CDR3 length: 14 residues. The CDR3 region has the DNA TGTGCCAGCAGCCAAGATTTGGACTACAATGAGCAGTTCTTC. Its translation: CASSQDLDYNEQFF.

The V gene is TRBV19, the J gene TRBJ2-3; D possibly uses TRBD1 or TRBD2 (5 bases each). The CDR3 loop spans 17 amino acids. V lost 7 bases and J 2 bases, leaving 22 bases between the germline ends. The germline CDR1 and CDR2 sequences are LNHDA and SQIVND (reference sequence). CDR3 region: CASTAPGAGSFTDTQYF. The CDR3, as DNA: TGTGCCAGTACGGCCCCTGGGGCAGGGAGTTTCACAGATACGCAGTATTTT. Complete variable domain (other parts from reference TRBV19 and TRBJ2-3): DGGITQSPKYLFRKEGQNVTLSCEQNLNHDAMYWYRQDPGQGLRLIYYSQIVNDFQKGDIAEGYSVSREKKESFPLTVTSAQKNPTAFYLCASTAPGAGSFTDTQYFGPGTRLTVL.